This T cell receptor (beta chain) came from a study of blood T cell repertoires in COVID-19. For the study at large: Researchers got acute and convalescent COVID-19 samples from the United States, Italy and Spain. Sample material is recorded as cDNA or gDNA derived from T cells, B-cell-depleted T cells, or PBMCs.

CDR3 length: 14 amino acids. V lost 5 bases, J lost 5 bases, and 13 bases lay in between. Germline V gene lookup returns CDR1 LNHDA and CDR2 SQIVND (reference sequence). Authors' methods: Amplified reference gene primers provided the basis for estimating nucleated cell counts. The protocol was immunoSEQ multiplex PCR, while the TCRdb copy is restricted to in-frame clones and leaves out a portion. That table is the source of V, J and clone size, and D and trimming were worked out from the DNA. This sample carries a few hundred thousand clones, around 82% of them seen once, and the ten largest clones take about 1.2%.

The sequence came from a woman in her forties or fifties with acute or convalescent COVID-19. Sequences were obtained from peripheral blood. The gene calls are TRBV19 and TRBJ1-5, with D perhaps matching TRBD1 (6 bases). The CDR3 sequence: CASSSQGYDQPQHF. CDR3 in DNA: TGTGCCAGTAGTTCACAGGGATACGATCAGCCCCAGCATTTT. Full variable domain (rest looked up from reference TRBV19 and TRBJ1-5): DGGITQSPKYLFRKEGQNVTLSCEQNLNHDAMYWYRQDPGQGLRLIYYSQIVNDFQKGDIAEGYSVSREKKESFPLTVTSAQKNPTAFYLCASSSQGYDQPQHFGDGTRLSIL.